These 30 T cell receptor beta chains were sequenced from one sample in a study of blood T cell repertoires in COVID-19. Libraries were prepared by immunoSEQ multiplex PCR; TCRdb keeps only in-frame clonotypes and omits some of them. Here the sample spans 210,000 or so clones, about four fifths being singletons. Sequencing was carried out using PBMCs or T cells enriched from blood (not recorded which). The receptors here all came from a woman aged 45 to 65 with acute COVID-19.

CDR3 residues: CASSLSSGGSVGEQYF. For the CDR3, the DNA is TGCGCCAGCAGCTTGTCTAGCGGGGGTTCGGTAGGCGAGCAGTACTTC. The chain is built from TRBV5-1 and TRBJ2-7, with 10 bases matching TRBD2. The V gene's germline CDR1 is SGHRS and CDR2 YFSETQ. This CDR3 has 16 amino acids. V was clipped by 1 base and J by 6 bases; unmatched bases: 10. Filled out from reference TRBV5-1 and TRBJ2-7, the complete variable domain reads KAGVTQTPRYLIKTRGQQVTLSCSPISGHRSVSWYQQTPGQGLQFLFEYFSETQRNKGNFPGRFSGRQFSNSRSEMNVSTLELGDSALYLCASSLSSGGSVGEQYFGPGTRLTVT.

For this clone: At the DNA level, this CDR3 is encoded by other sequences in the same sample as well. The CDR3 is CATSRDRGNQPQHF. The CDR3 region has the DNA TGTGCCACCAGCCGGGACAGGGGCAATCAGCCCCAGCATTTT. The V call is TRBV15, the J call TRBJ1-5; 9 bases align to TRBD1. Trimming removed 5 bases from V and 2 bases from J; junction bases left unmatched: 1. The CDR3 is 14 amino acids. Per germline, CDR1 LNHNV and CDR2 YYDKDF (reference sequence).

The CDR3 reads CATSRGGTQRRSPLHF. CDR3 sequence (DNA): TGTGCCACCAGTCGGGGAGGGACCCAACGTCGGTCACCCCTCCACTTT. The chain employs TRBV15 and TRBJ1-6; D may be TRBD1 (5 bases). Deletions cut 6 bases from V and 10 bases from J, with 22 bases between. Germline loops: CDR1 LNHNV, CDR2 YYDKDF (reference sequence). The CDR3 is made up of 16 amino acids. Together with reference TRBV15 and TRBJ1-6, the CDR3 gives the full variable domain: DAMVIQNPRYQVTQFGKPVTLSCSQTLNHNVMYWYQQKSSQAPKLLFHYYDKDFNNEADTPDNFQSRRPNTSFCFLDIRSPGLGDTAMYLCATSRGGTQRRSPLHFGNGTRLTVT.

This chain joins TRBV23-1 and TRBJ2-6, with 7 bases identical to TRBD1. TRBV23-1 falls under the ORF class, with uncertain function. After removal of 9 bases from V and 3 bases from J, the junction contained 14 bases not matched to a gene. This CDR3 comprises 17 residues. The CDR3 region has the DNA TGCGCCAGTCCTTACAGGGGTTCATGGTGTGGGGCCAACGTCCTGACTTTC. This encodes CASPYRGSWCGANVLTF.

To note about this clone: This sample includes further DNA sequences coding for the same CDR3. Here the CDR3 DNA reads TGTGCCAGCTCACCACGGACAGGCGGCACAGATACGCAGTATTTT. Translation: CASSPRTGGTDTQYF. The chain links TRBV18 to TRBJ2-3, with TRBD1 matching over 7 bases. The J segment lost 1 base and the V segment lost 1 base, leaving 2 bases of the junction unmatched. From germline, CDR1 is KGHSH and CDR2 LQKENI. The CDR3 extends over 15 amino acids.

The chain combines TRBV5-1 with TRBJ2-3; D is unclear. CDR1 is SGHRS, CDR2 YFSETQ, per germline. The CDR3 contains 13 residues. V lost 3 bases to trimming and J lost 4 bases, with 9 bases between them. CDR3 in DNA: TGCGCCAGCAGCTATGACATGTCAGATACGCAGTATTTT. This translates into CASSYDMSDTQYF.

V usage is TRBV7-2 and J usage is TRBJ1-4, with D possibly being TRBD1 (5 bases). Trimming took off 8 bases at V and 5 bases at J, with 18 bases between the two ends. CDR1 is SGHTA, CDR2 FQGNSA, per germline. The CDR3 is made up of 15 amino acids. As DNA, the CDR3 is TGTGCCAGCGCCAAGCGTTATGGGGGGAATGAAAAACTGTTTTTT. Amino acid sequence: CASAKRYGGNEKLFF.

The V gene is TRBV3-1 (or the pseudogene TRBV3-2), the J gene TRBJ2-1, with D maybe TRBD2 (5 bases). V gave up 0 bases and J gave up 10 bases, with 10 bases separating them. The CDR3 spans 13 residues. Germline CDR1 and CDR2: LGHDT and YNNKEL (reference sequence). The CDR3 bases are TGTGCCAGCAGCCAAGACGGAGCGGCAGAGCAGTTCTTC. Translated: CASSQDGAAEQFF.

V and J are TRBV10-3 and TRBJ2-7; 8 bases are a match to TRBD1. The J segment lost 2 bases and the V segment lost 6 bases, leaving 6 bases of the junction unmatched. The CDR3 extends over 14 amino acids. Germline CDR1 is ENHRY and CDR2 is SYGVKD. The CDR3 DNA follows: TGTGCCATCAGCCAGGGGGCTACGGCCTACGAGCAGTACTTC. This sequence encodes CAISQGATAYEQYF.

V is TRBV7-9 and J is TRBJ2-3; D not resolved. Germline CDR1 SEHNR, CDR2 FQNEAQ (reference sequence). CDR3 size: 14 residues. V gave up 1 base and J gave up 1 base, with 6 bases separating them. The chain's CDR3 is CASSLGQGTDTQYF. The CDR3 nucleotides are TGTGCCAGCAGCTTAGGGCAGGGCACAGATACGCAGTATTTT.

The J gene is TRBJ2-3, the V gene TRBV23-1; the match to TRBD1 covers 9 bases. Being an ORF, TRBV23-1 has a function that is uncertain. J was trimmed by 6 bases and V by 8 bases; bases with no gene match: 21. The CDR3 loop spans 18 amino acids. The CDR3 loop is CASPITNPGTGNFDTQYF. The CDR3 nucleotides read TGCGCCAGCCCAATTACTAATCCCGGGACAGGGAACTTCGATACGCAGTATTTT.

V usage is TRBV28 and J usage is TRBJ1-6; no clear D. The CDR3 is 15 amino acids. Looked up from germline, CDR1 is MDHEN and CDR2 is SYDVKM. Trimming took off 6 bases at V and 1 base at J, with 10 bases between the two ends. CDR3 sequence (DNA): TGTGCCAGCAGCCCCGACACTTCCTATAATTCACCCCTCCACTTT. Translating it yields CASSPDTSYNSPLHF.

The chain uses TRBV5-1 and TRBJ2-5; D gene unclear. The CDR3 is 13 residues long. Germline V CDR1 and CDR2: SGHRS, YFSETQ. The V end was cut by 3 bases, the J end by 1 base, with 7 bases between. The CDR3 nucleotides read TGCGCCAGCAGCTCAGACACCCAAGAGACCCAGTACTTC. Protein: CASSSDTQETQYF.

This chain links TRBV11-2 with TRBJ2-1, with D uncertain. V was pared by 2 bases and J by 6 bases, with 8 bases between. CDR1 and CDR2 (germline): SGHAT, FQNNGV. This CDR3 region has 13 residues. The CDR3 DNA follows: TGTGCCAGCAGCTTAAATCCCGTCAATGAGCAGTTCTTC. It yields the protein CASSLNPVNEQFF.

The chain couples TRBV5-4 to TRBJ2-7, with TRBD1 as a possible D gene (6 bases). CDR1 is SGHNT, CDR2 YYREEE, per germline (reference sequence). V lost 4 bases and J lost 2, with 13 bases in between. The CDR3 covers 14 residues. The CDR3: CASSPNRATYEQYF. The CDR3 coding sequence is TGTGCCAGCAGCCCTAACAGGGCCACCTACGAGCAGTACTTC.

The chain recombines TRBV4-3 with TRBJ1-1; D remains ambiguous. V was shortened by 1 base and J by 1 base, with 7 bases between the two germline ends. This CDR3 region has 14 residues. The germline V gene has CDR1 LGHNA and CDR2 YSLEER. CDR3 loop: CASSQVTANTEAFF. The CDR3 region has the DNA TGCGCCAGCAGCCAAGTAACAGCGAACACTGAAGCTTTCTTT.

The V call is TRBV7-9, the J call TRBJ1-1; D possibly corresponds to TRBD1 (6 bases). Trimming stripped 1 base from V and 5 bases from J, with 14 bases between. This CDR3 has 15 residues. CDR1 SEHNR and CDR2 FQNEAQ come from the germline V gene (reference sequence). This CDR3 is CASSLVVGTRTEAFF. The DNA for the CDR3 is TGTGCCAGCAGCTTAGTTGTTGGGACACGGACTGAAGCTTTCTTT.

The chain employs TRBV7-6 and TRBJ2-2; 7 bases are a match to TRBD1. There are 15 residues in the CDR3. Trimming cost V 2 bases and J 4 bases; bases outside gene matches: 4. Germline-derived CDR1 and CDR2 are SGHVS and FNYEAQ. The CDR3 nucleotides read TGTGCCAGCAGCTTATCCGGGACAGCCACCGGGGAGCTGTTTTTT. Protein sequence: CASSLSGTATGELFF.

The chain couples TRBV7-2 to TRBJ2-3; tentative D call: TRBD1 (5 bases). Trimming took 3 bases from V and 1 from J, leaving 8 bases between them. Germline CDR1 SGHTA, CDR2 FQGNSA. This CDR3 has 14 residues. The CDR3 sequence is CASSFEQGTDTQYF. Written as DNA, the CDR3 is TGTGCCAGCAGCTTCGAACAGGGCACAGATACGCAGTATTTT.

The CDR3 region is CASSRLSGTENIQYF. In DNA form, the CDR3 reads TGTGCCAGCTCACGTTTATCCGGGACAGAAAACATTCAGTACTTC. The V call is TRBV18, the J call TRBJ2-4; TRBD1 aligns across 7 bases. Germline V gene data show CDR1 as KGHSH and CDR2 as LQKENI. The junction had 8 bases not matched to a gene; V was cut back by 4 bases and J by 5 bases. The CDR3 has 15 residues.

This clone was picked up a small number of times. J is TRBJ1-1 and V is TRBV12-3 or TRBV12-4, with TRBD1 as a possible D gene (5 bases). The CDR3 sequence is 12 residues long. Trimming took off 5 bases at V and 11 bases at J, with 15 bases between the two ends. This CDR3 reads CASSSNRITAFF. The CDR3 nucleotides read TGTGCCAGCAGTAGCAACAGGATTACGGCTTTCTTT.

V and J are TRBV2 and TRBJ1-6; 7 bases align to TRBD1. The CDR3 length is 15 residues. Germline trimming cut 6 bases from V and 6 bases from J; bases unmatched to any gene: 8. Germline CDR1 reads SNHLY; CDR2 reads FYNNEI. Written as DNA, the CDR3 is TGTGCCAGCAGGAAGGACAGGACCTTTAATTCACCCCTCCACTTT. Translation: CASRKDRTFNSPLHF.

This chain uses TRBV7-2 with TRBJ1-6; D unclear. The CDR3 has 14 residues. Trimming left V 6 bases short and J 5 bases short, with 11 bases between. Per germline, CDR1 SGHTA and CDR2 FQGNSA. The CDR3 DNA is TGTGCCAGCAGTTTGGCTGGTAATAATTCACCCCTCCACTTT. Translation gives CASSLAGNNSPLHF.

This chain connects TRBV19 to TRBJ2-4, with 7 bases identical to TRBD2. The V and J ends lost 3 bases and 3 bases, in that order; junction bases with no gene match: 8. Germline CDR1 and CDR2: LNHDA and SQIVND (reference sequence). This CDR3 contains 16 residues. For the CDR3, the DNA is TGTGCCAGTAGTATGGGGGGAGGGGTAAACAAAAACATTCAGTACTTC. This codes for CASSMGGGVNKNIQYF.

The chain joins TRBV19 to TRBJ2-2; TRBD1 matches 9 bases. There are 14 residues in the CDR3. Germline CDR1 LNHDA, CDR2 SQIVND (reference sequence). J lost 8 bases, V lost 6 bases, and 7 bases had no gene match. The CDR3 sequence: CASRPGQGFGELFF. The CDR3 coding sequence is TGTGCCAGTAGACCGGGACAGGGCTTTGGGGAGCTGTTTTTT.

This chain uses TRBV5-5 with TRBJ2-5, with TRBD1 matching 9 bases. This CDR3 is built from 15 residues. CDR1 and CDR2 from the germline V gene are SGHKS and YYEKEE (reference sequence). V lost 4 bases and J lost 4; bases outside the gene matches: 8. In DNA, the CDR3 is TGTGCCAGCAGCCCGCGGGGACAGGGAGCAGAGACCCAGTACTTC. Residues: CASSPRGQGAETQYF.

The rearrangement uses TRBV2 and TRBJ1-5; TRBD1 matches 7 bases. The CDR3 consists of 14 residues. V was clipped by 6 bases and J by 6 bases; unmatched bases: 8. The germline gives CDR1 SNHLY, CDR2 FYNNEI. In nucleotides, the CDR3 is TGTGCCAGCAGATCAAACAGGGGCCGTCAGCCCCAGCATTTT. Translation gives CASRSNRGRQPQHF.

CDR3 coding DNA: TGTGCCAGCAGCTCCTGGACAGGGGTTGGGACTGAAGCTTTCTTT. This translates into CASSSWTGVGTEAFF. The chain is built from TRBV5-4 and TRBJ1-1, with 9 positions matching TRBD1. The V segment lost 3 bases and the J segment 5 bases; nucleotides outside the gene matches: 8. Germline V CDR1 and CDR2: SGHNT, YYREEE (reference sequence). The CDR3 consists of 15 residues.

The chain is built from TRBV6-5 and TRBJ1-2, with D unclear. The germline V gene has CDR1 MNHEY and CDR2 SVGAGI. Trimming stripped 5 bases from V and 2 bases from J, with 15 bases between. The CDR3 covers 15 residues. This chain's CDR3 is CASSRLQASNYGYTF. The DNA for the CDR3 is TGTGCCAGCAGTAGGCTCCAGGCATCAAACTATGGCTACACCTTC.

The rearrangement links TRBV5-1 to TRBJ2-5; a possible D gene is TRBD1 (6 bases). Germline V gives CDR1 SGHRS, CDR2 YFSETQ. Trimming removed 2 bases at V and 3 bases at J, with 11 bases between. The CDR3 loop spans 14 amino acids. In nucleotides, the CDR3 is TGCGCCAGCAGCTTTGGGACATCCAAAGAGACCCAGTACTTC. Amino acids: CASSFGTSKETQYF.